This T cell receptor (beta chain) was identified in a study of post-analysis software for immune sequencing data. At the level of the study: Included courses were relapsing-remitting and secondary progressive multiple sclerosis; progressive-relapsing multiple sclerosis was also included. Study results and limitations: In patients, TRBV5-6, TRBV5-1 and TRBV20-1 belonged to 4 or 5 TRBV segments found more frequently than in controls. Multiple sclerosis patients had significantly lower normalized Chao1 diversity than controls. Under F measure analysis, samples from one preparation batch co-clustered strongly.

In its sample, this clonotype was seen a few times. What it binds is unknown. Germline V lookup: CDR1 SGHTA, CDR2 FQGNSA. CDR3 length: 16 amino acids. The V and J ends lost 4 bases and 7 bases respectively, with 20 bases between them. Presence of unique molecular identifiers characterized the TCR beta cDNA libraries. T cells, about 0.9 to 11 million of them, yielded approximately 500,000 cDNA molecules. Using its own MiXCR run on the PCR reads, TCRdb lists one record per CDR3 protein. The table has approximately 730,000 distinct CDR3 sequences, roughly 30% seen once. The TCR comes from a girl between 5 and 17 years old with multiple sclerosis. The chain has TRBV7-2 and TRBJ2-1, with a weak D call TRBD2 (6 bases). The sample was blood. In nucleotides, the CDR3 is TGTGCCAGCAGCTACCCGAGGGACTTTTTCTTTAATGAGCAGTTCTTC. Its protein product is CASSYPRDFFFNEQFF.